This T cell receptor (beta chain) came from a study of blood T cell repertoires in COVID-19. Study background: Collection of acute and convalescent COVID-19 samples took place in the United States, Italy and Spain.

V was cut by 2 bases and J by 4 bases, with 18 bases left in between. Per the germline V gene, CDR1 is SGHRS and CDR2 is YFSETQ. The CDR3 has 16 amino acids. TCRdb's table, derived via immunoSEQ multiplex PCR, lists solely in-frame clones and lacks some. The sample contains about 190,000 clones, roughly four fifths of which appear only once. The V gene is TRBV5-1, the J gene TRBJ2-5; a possible D gene is TRBD2 (6 bases). Sequenced input: peripheral blood. This TCR was sampled from a woman aged 25 to 39 with acute or convalescent COVID-19. The CDR3 region has the DNA TGCGCCAGCAGCTTTTCGGTGGGGGGACGGGGAGAGACCCAGTACTTC. Its protein is CASSFSVGGRGETQYF.